Listed below are T cell receptor beta chains from one sample, sequenced in a study of breast tumors, draining lymph nodes, adjacent tissues. TCRdb re-called the multiplex PCR reads with MiXCR, one entry per CDR3 protein. The sample comprises roughly 21,000 distinct CDR3 sequences, approximately 51% of which are singletons, and about 8.2% rests with the top ten. What was sequenced was breast tumor tissue. These receptors came from a female donor with breast cancer. Some clones in this sample may be carry-over from other donors' samples. Each CDR3 is given with its conserved first and last residue. A D gene is named only where the DNA matches it firmly. Some rows have no size entry. The others give once, few or many, or a class for an expanded clone.

j_call d_call clone_size v_call cdr3_aa cdr3_nt
TRBJ2-1 TRBD1 many TRBV7-9 CASSGRQGSSYNEQFF TGTGCCAGCAGCGGGCGACAGGGAAGCTCCTACAATGAGCAGTTCTTC
TRBJ2-3 TRBD2 many TRBV30 CAWSVLAGEGTDTQYF TGTGCCTGGAGTGTACTGGCGGGAGAGGGCACAGATACGCAGTATTTT
TRBJ2-3 - many TRBV9 CASSVGDGSFTDTQYF TGTGCCAGCAGCGTAGGAGACGGGAGTTTCACAGATACGCAGTATTTT
TRBJ2-7 TRBD2 once TRBV4-2 CASSQFSGASSYEQYF TGTGCCAGCAGCCAGTTTAGCGGGGCTAGCTCCTACGAGCAGTACTTC
TRBJ1-4 - medium-sized TRBV29-1 CSVDLGDDEKLFF TGCAGCGTTGACTTAGGGGACGACGAAAAACTGTTTTTT
TRBJ1-6 TRBD1 medium-sized TRBV6-2/TRBV6-3 CASSPKTGNNSPLHF TGTGCCAGCAGCCCCAAGACAGGGAATAATTCACCCCTCCACTTT
TRBJ2-7 - - TRBV11-3 CASSLGQPIYEQYF TGTGCCAGCAGCTTAGGGCAGCCAATTTACGAGCAGTACTTC
TRBJ2-2 - many TRBV7-2 CASSPRLVAGNTGELFF TGTGCCAGCAGCCCGCGACTAGTGGCGGGAAACACCGGGGAGCTGTTTTTT
TRBJ2-7 TRBD1 many TRBV6-2/TRBV6-3 CASSYSGTGSYEQYF TGTGCCAGCAGTTACTCCGGGACAGGGTCCTACGAGCAGTACTTC
TRBJ2-7 TRBD1 many TRBV28 CASRTGGDEQYF TGTGCCAGCCGGACAGGTGGGGACGAGCAGTACTTC
TRBJ2-5 - - TRBV4-1 CASSFNQETRYF TGCGCCAGCAGTTTCAACCAAGAGACCCGGTACTTC
TRBJ1-2 - - TRBV2 CASNPSSYGYTF TGTGCCAGCAACCCGTCTTCCTATGGCTACACCTTC
TRBJ2-7 TRBD2 - TRBV7-2 CASSSLAGTYEQYF TGTGCCAGCAGCTCGCTAGCGGGCACCTACGAGCAGTACTTC
TRBJ2-1 - - TRBV10-3 CASSRRGLNEQFF TGTGCCAGCAGCAGACGGGGGCTCAATGAGCAGTTCTTC
TRBJ1-2 TRBD1 medium-sized TRBV12-3/TRBV12-4 CASSLGQGPDNYGYTF TGTGCCAGCAGCCTCGGACAGGGGCCGGATAACTATGGCTACACCTTC
TRBJ2-5 TRBD2 - TRBV29-1 CSVVSGSRETQYF TGCAGCGTTGTTAGCGGGAGTAGAGAGACCCAGTACTTC